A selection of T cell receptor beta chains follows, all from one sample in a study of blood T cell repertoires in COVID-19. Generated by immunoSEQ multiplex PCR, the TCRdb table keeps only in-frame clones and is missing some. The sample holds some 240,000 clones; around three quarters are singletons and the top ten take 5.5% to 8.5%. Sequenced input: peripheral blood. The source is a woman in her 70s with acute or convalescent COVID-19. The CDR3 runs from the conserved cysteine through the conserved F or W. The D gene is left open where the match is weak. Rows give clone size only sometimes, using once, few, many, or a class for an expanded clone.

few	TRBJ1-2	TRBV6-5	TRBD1	TGTGCCAGCAGTATTACAGGGGGTAGTGGCTACACCTTC	CASSITGGSGYTF
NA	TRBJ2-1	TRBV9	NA	TGTGCCAGCAGCGTAATAGGGGGGGCCAATGAGCAGTTCTTC	CASSVIGGANEQFF
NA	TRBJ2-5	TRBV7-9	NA	TGTGCCAGCAGCTTGATCGGCGGAGAGACCCAGTACTTC	CASSLIGGETQYF
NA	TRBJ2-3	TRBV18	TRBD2	TGTGCCAGCTCACTCAATACTCCGGGACTAGCGGGGGAAACCACAGATACGCAGTATTTT	CASSLNTPGLAGETTDTQYF
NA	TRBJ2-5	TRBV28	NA	TGTGCCAGCAGTTTGGGTGGGAGCCGCCAAGAGACCCAGTACTTC	CASSLGGSRQETQYF
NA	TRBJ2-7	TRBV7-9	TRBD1	TGTGCCAGCAGCTCTCAGGGGGCCTTC	CASSSQGAF
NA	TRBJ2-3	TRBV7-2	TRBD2	TGTGCCAGCAGCTCTCAGCGGGGGCGCACAGATACGCAGTATTTT	CASSSQRGRTDTQYF
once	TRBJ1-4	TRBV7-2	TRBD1	TGTGCCAGCAGCTTTACAGGGGTGTACGAAAAACTGTTTTTT	CASSFTGVYEKLFF
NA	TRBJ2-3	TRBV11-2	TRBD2	TGTGCCAGCAGCTATCGACTTGCGGGGGTCACAGATACGCAGTATTTT	CASSYRLAGVTDTQYF
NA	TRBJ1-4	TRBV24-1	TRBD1	TGTGCCACCAGTGGGAGCCCGGGACAGGACAGGGAAAAACTGTTTTTT	CATSGSPGQDREKLFF
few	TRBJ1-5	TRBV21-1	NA	TGTGCCAGCAGCAAAGTAGGCAGGGGGCCCGCGTTCTTAAATCAGCCCCAGCATTTT	CASSKVGRGPAFLNQPQHF
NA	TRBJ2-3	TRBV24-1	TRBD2	TGTGCCACCAGTGATCCAGGGACTAGCGGGGGGAGTTATACGCAGTATTTT	CATSDPGTSGGSYTQYF
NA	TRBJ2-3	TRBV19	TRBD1	TGTGCCAGTAAATCCTCGGGACAGGGAACCGATACGCAGTATTTT	CASKSSGQGTDTQYF
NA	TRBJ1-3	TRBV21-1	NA	TGTGCCAGCAGCAAAGATAGGTGGGGCCCCAGCCTAGATACCTCTGGAAACACCATATATTTT	CASSKDRWGPSLDTSGNTIYF
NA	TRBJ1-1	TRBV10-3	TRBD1	TGTGCCATCATGGGACAGGGGTTGAACACTGAAGCTTTCTTT	CAIMGQGLNTEAFF
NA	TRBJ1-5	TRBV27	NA	TGTGCCAGCAGCCCAGAGAACAGGCGCTATCAGCCCCAGCATTTT	CASSPENRRYQPQHF
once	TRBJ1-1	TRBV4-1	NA	TGCGCCAGCAGCCGAACGTGGGCACAGACGAACACTGAAGCTTTCTTT	CASSRTWAQTNTEAFF
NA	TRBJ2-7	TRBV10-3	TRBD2	TGTGCCATCAGTGCAATTGGGGGAGGGCAAAGCTCCTACGAGCAGTACTTC	CAISAIGGGQSSYEQYF
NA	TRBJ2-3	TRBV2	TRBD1	TGTGCCAGCATCTTGGACAGGGGAGATACGCAGTATTTT	CASILDRGDTQYF
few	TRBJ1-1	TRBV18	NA	TGTGCCAGCTCAACGGGAAACACTGAAGCTTTCTTT	CASSTGNTEAFF
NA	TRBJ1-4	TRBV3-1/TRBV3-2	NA	TGTGCCAGCAGCCCCAAAAAGATTGGGGGGAGTGAAAAACTGTTTTTT	CASSPKKIGGSEKLFF
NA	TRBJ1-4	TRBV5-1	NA	TGCGCCAGCAGCTCCAGCTCCCAAAGGGGGGAAAAACTGTTTTTT	CASSSSSQRGEKLFF
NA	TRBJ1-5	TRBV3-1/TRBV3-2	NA	TGTGCCAGCAGCCAAGATCTAGGGGAAAATCAGCCCCAGCATTTT	CASSQDLGENQPQHF
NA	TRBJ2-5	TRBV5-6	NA	TGTGCCAGCAGCGCGCCATGGGGCCCTAAGGGGGAGACCCAGTACTTC	CASSAPWGPKGETQYF
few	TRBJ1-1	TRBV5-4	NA	TGTGCCAGCAGCTGGGGACAGAACACTGAAGCTTTCTTT	CASSWGQNTEAFF
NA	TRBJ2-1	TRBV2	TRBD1	TGTGCCAGCAGTGAGTCCTTAGGGGGCGCCGGTTGGGATGAGCAGTTCTTC	CASSESLGGAGWDEQFF
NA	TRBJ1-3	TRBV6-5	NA	TGTGCCAGCAGTCGGAGGGACACCATATATTTT	CASSRRDTIYF
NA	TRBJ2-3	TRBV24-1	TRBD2	TGTGCCACCAGTGAAGTCCGGGGCGGGAGCGCAGATACGCAGTATTTT	CATSEVRGGSADTQYF
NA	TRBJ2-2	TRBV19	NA	TGTGCCAGTAGTATCTGGGGGCAGGCCAAATCGACCGGGGAGCTGTTTTTT	CASSIWGQAKSTGELFF
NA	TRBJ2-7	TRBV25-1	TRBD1	TGTGCCAGCAGTGGGAGCGGGACAGGGGGCTTCTACGAGCAGTACTTC	CASSGSGTGGFYEQYF
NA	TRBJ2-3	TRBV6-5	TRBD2	TGTGCCAGCAAAACGGGGGGGCCAGGGGATACGCAGTATTTT	CASKTGGPGDTQYF
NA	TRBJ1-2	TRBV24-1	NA	TGTGCCACCAGTGCAGGGGCAGGCTACACCTTC	CATSAGAGYTF
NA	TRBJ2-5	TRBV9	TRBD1	TGTGCCAGCAGCGCCCGGACAGGGACGGAGACCCAGTACTTC	CASSARTGTETQYF
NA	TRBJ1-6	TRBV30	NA	TGTGCCTGGATGGGGGGAAACTATAATTCACCCCTCCACTTT	CAWMGGNYNSPLHF
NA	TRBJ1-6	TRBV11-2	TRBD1	TGTGCCAGCAGCCCCAGGGACAGGATAAATTCACCCCTCCACTTT	CASSPRDRINSPLHF
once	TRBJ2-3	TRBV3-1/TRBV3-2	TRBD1	TGTGCCAGCAGCCAAGCACAGGGGACGAATACGCAGTATTTT	CASSQAQGTNTQYF
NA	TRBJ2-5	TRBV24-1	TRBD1	TGTGCCACCAGTGTGGCCGGGACAGGGGTGACCCAGTACTTC	CATSVAGTGVTQYF
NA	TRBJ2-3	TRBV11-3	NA	TGTGCCAGCAGCTCCCGCCTAGATCCAGATACGCAGTATTTT	CASSSRLDPDTQYF
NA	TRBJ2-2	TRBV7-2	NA	TGTGCCAGCAGCGTGTACAGGGACACCGGGGAGCTGTTTTTT	CASSVYRDTGELFF
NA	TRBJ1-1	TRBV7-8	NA	TGTGCCAGCAGCCGAAACTCGCTAGGGGACACTGAAGCTTTCTTT	CASSRNSLGDTEAFF
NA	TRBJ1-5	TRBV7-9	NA	TGTGCCAGCAGCTTCGGGGGGTACTATAGCAATCAGCCCCAGCATTTT	CASSFGGYYSNQPQHF
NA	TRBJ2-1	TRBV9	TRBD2	TGTGCCAGCACGACTAGCGGGGACACCTACAATGAGCAGTTCTTC	CASTTSGDTYNEQFF
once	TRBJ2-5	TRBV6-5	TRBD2	TGTGCCAGTCTGACGACTAGCGGAGAGACCCAGTACTTC	CASLTTSGETQYF
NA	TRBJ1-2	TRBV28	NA	TGTGCCAGCAGTTTTGATAGCGTGTATGGCTACACCTTC	CASSFDSVYGYTF
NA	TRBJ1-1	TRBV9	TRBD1	TGTGCCAGCGGGGCAGGGGGTCAGAACACTGAAGCTTTCTTT	CASGAGGQNTEAFF
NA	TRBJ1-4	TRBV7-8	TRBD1	TGTGCCAGCAGCTTCTTACAGGGGGCGGAGGAAAAACTGTTTTTT	CASSFLQGAEEKLFF
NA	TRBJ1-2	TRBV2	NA	TGTGCCAGCAGTGACGGACTCGCGGGCTACACCTTC	CASSDGLAGYTF
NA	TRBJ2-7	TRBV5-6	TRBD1	TGTGCCAGCAGCCAAACCTTAGCCGGGACAGGTGGACGCGAGCAGTACTTC	CASSQTLAGTGGREQYF